These 24 T cell receptor beta chains share one sample of origin, sequenced in a study of CD8 T cells in ankylosing spondylitis. Each CDR3 protein gets one entry after TCRdb re-called the 5' RACE reads with MiXCR. The sample holds more than 200,000 distinct CDR3 sequences; 20% to 30% are singletons and the top ten take around 0.58%. Input material: blood, either unsorted or a sorted T cell fraction (not recorded which). The receptors stem from a male donor with ankylosing spondylitis or in good health (not recorded which).

This clonotype was found a few times. This chain joins TRBV20-1 and TRBJ1-2; weak D call: TRBD1 (5 bases). CDR3 size: 15 residues. V shed 0 bases and J shed 3 bases, with 14 bases lying between them. Germline-derived CDR1 and CDR2 are DFQATT and SNEGSKA (reference sequence). Here the CDR3 DNA reads TGCAGTGCTAGAGATGGTCAAGGGGTAGACTATGGCTACACCTTC. This sequence encodes CSARDGQGVDYGYTF.

V gene TRBV12-3 or TRBV12-4 combines with J gene TRBJ2-1, with D perhaps matching TRBD1 (7 bases). The V end lost 5 bases, the J end lost 0 bases, and 14 bases lay between the germline ends. This CDR3 has 16 amino acids. The CDR3 spells CASSRGTASSYNEQFF. The CDR3 bases are TGTGCCAGCAGTCGGGGGACAGCCAGCTCCTACAATGAGCAGTTCTTC.

The chain uses TRBV5-5 and TRBJ2-2; D unresolved. V was shortened by 0 bases and J by 3 bases, with 9 bases between the two germline ends. The germline V gene has CDR1 SGHKS and CDR2 YYEKEE (reference sequence). The CDR3 runs 15 residues. The CDR3: CASSLAGSYTGELFF. The CDR3 DNA reads TGTGCCAGCAGCTTGGCCGGCAGTTACACCGGGGAGCTGTTTTTT.

At least ten counts were recorded for this clonotype. V is TRBV20-1 and J is TRBJ2-5, with D maybe TRBD2 (5 bases). V lost 5 bases and J lost 1, with 11 bases in between. Germline CDR1 reads DFQATT; CDR2 reads SNEGSKA (reference sequence). This CDR3 is built from 13 residues. The CDR3 protein is CSAPQTTQETQYF. CDR3 nucleotide sequence: TGCAGTGCTCCACAGACTACCCAAGAGACCCAGTACTTC.

This CDR3 is CASNTGGGYGYTF. CDR3 sequence (DNA): TGTGCCAGCAATACAGGGGGCGGGTATGGCTACACCTTC. This chain uses TRBV25-1 with TRBJ1-2, with 9 bases matching TRBD1. Losses at the gene ends were 7 bases for V and 5 bases for J; bases not matched to a gene: 5. Germline CDR1 is MGHDK and CDR2 is SYGVNS. The CDR3 totals 13 residues.

This clonotype has only a few counts. The rearrangement links TRBV29-1 to TRBJ1-1, with D possibly matching TRBD1 (6 bases). The CDR3 length is 12 residues. Trimming took 4 bases from V and 5 from J, leaving 11 bases between them. Germline V gene sequence: CDR1 SQVTM, CDR2 ANQGSEA. The chain's CDR3 is CSVGGAGTEAFF. Written as DNA, the CDR3 is TGCAGCGTTGGGGGGGCAGGGACTGAAGCTTTCTTT.

This clonotype was counted ten times or more. The rearrangement links TRBV5-6 to TRBJ2-1; perhaps D is TRBD1 or TRBD2 (5 bases each). This CDR3 region has 16 residues. CDR1 SGHDT and CDR2 YYEEEE come from the germline V gene. Trimming cost V 0 bases and J 2 bases, with 12 bases left between them. This chain's CDR3 is CASSLGREQAYNEQFF. In DNA, the CDR3 is TGTGCCAGCAGCTTGGGCAGGGAGCAGGCCTACAATGAGCAGTTCTTC.

The chain has TRBV20-1 and TRBJ1-4, with D perhaps matching TRBD1 (5 bases). The germline V and J ends were trimmed by 2 bases and 4 bases, with 11 bases remaining between them. From germline, CDR1 is DFQATT and CDR2 SNEGSKA (reference sequence). This CDR3 spans 14 amino acids. The CDR3 DNA reads TGCAGTGCTAGATTGGGGACCGTTAATGAAAAACTGTTTTTT. This sequence encodes CSARLGTVNEKLFF.

The J gene is TRBJ1-1, the V gene TRBV6-5, with D possibly matching TRBD1 (5 bases). V lost 4 bases, J lost 0 bases, and 12 bases lay in between. The CDR3 consists of 15 residues. Per germline, CDR1 MNHEY and CDR2 SVGAGI. In DNA, the CDR3 is TGTGCCAGCAGTTCTACGACAGCGATGAACACTGAAGCTTTCTTT. As protein: CASSSTTAMNTEAFF.

There are many counts of this clonotype. This rearrangement joins TRBV20-1 to TRBJ2-5, with D perhaps TRBD1 (5 bases). Per germline, CDR1 DFQATT and CDR2 SNEGSKA (reference sequence). This CDR3 is 13 amino acids long. V was shortened by 2 bases and J by 0 bases, with 7 bases between the two germline ends. The CDR3 DNA reads TGCAGTGCTAGACACAGGTACCAAGAGACCCAGTACTTC. Its protein product is CSARHRYQETQYF.

The V and J genes are TRBV7-9 and TRBJ1-1; D remains unclear. CDR1 and CDR2 (germline): SEHNR, FQNEAQ (reference sequence). Trimming removed 4 bases at V and 4 bases at J, with 7 bases between. The length of the CDR3 is 12 residues. For the CDR3, the DNA is TGTGCCAGCAGCTCAGAGAGCACTGAAGCTTTCTTT. Residues: CASSSESTEAFF.

This clonotype was seen ten or more times. The chain has TRBV28 and TRBJ2-5, with 9 bases that match TRBD2. The CDR3 extends over 17 amino acids. Germline V lookup: CDR1 MDHEN, CDR2 SYDVKM. The ends lost 6 bases at V and 4 bases at J; junction bases unmatched: 15. The CDR3 DNA is TGTGCCAGCAGCTGGGGGACTGGGACTAGCTTTGGAGAGACCCAGTACTTC. Translated: CASSWGTGTSFGETQYF.

This clonotype has ten or more counts. The chain combines TRBV20-1 with TRBJ2-7, with 9 bases that match TRBD2. The J segment lost 5 bases and the V segment lost 4 bases, leaving 6 bases of the junction unmatched. This CDR3 is 13 amino acids long. The germline CDR1 and CDR2 sequences are DFQATT and SNEGSKA (reference sequence). CDR3 in DNA: TGCAGTGCTAAGGGACTAGCTTGGAACGAGCAGTACTTC. This sequence encodes CSAKGLAWNEQYF.

This clonotype was detected many times. The gene calls are TRBV29-1 and TRBJ2-1; D gene ambiguous. Germline CDR1 reads SQVTM; CDR2 reads ANQGSEA. Trimming removed 4 bases from V and 0 bases from J, with 4 bases in between. This CDR3 is built from 12 residues. The CDR3 DNA is TGCAGCGTTGCAGACTCCTACAATGAGCAGTTCTTC. It translates to CSVADSYNEQFF.

There are many counts of this clonotype. The CDR3 is CSARDGGGGHNEQFF. The DNA of the CDR3 is TGCAGTGCTAGAGATGGGGGCGGGGGGCATAATGAGCAGTTCTTC. V usage is TRBV20-1 and J usage is TRBJ2-1; the match to TRBD2 covers 8 bases. The CDR3 contains 15 residues. The trim removed 0 bases at V and 7 bases at J, leaving 8 bases unmatched. The germline CDR1 and CDR2 sequences are DFQATT and SNEGSKA (reference sequence).

This clonotype was observed a few times. The DNA of the CDR3 is TGCAGTGCTAGAGAAAGGAAAGGGGGCGGATATGGCTACACCTTC. Its protein product is CSARERKGGGYGYTF. This chain uses TRBV20-1 with TRBJ1-2; TRBD1 matches 7 bases. Germline CDR1 and CDR2: DFQATT and SNEGSKA (reference sequence). The length of the CDR3 is 15 residues. J lost 5 bases, V lost 0 bases, and 9 bases had no gene match.

Ten or more counts support this clonotype. Germline is not matched at one junction end, which may reflect a read error. This rearrangement joins TRBV10-1 to TRBJ2-7; D gene uncertain. Germline V gene lookup returns CDR1 WNHNN and CDR2 SYGVQD (reference sequence). This CDR3 contains 11 residues. CDR3 amino acids: CASSDGYEQYF. The DNA for the CDR3 is TGTGCCAGCAGTGATGGATACGAGCAGTACTTC.

This clonotype was seen a handful of times. V usage is TRBV6-1 and J usage is TRBJ2-1; either TRBD1 or TRBD2 may fit D (7 bases each). Germline V CDR1 and CDR2: MNHNS, SASEGT. The CDR3 consists of 14 residues. The V and J ends lost 6 bases and 6 bases respectively, with 15 bases between them. The CDR3 loop is CASRHRGGGNEQFF. The CDR3 region has the DNA TGTGCCAGCAGACACAGGGGCGGGGGCAATGAGCAGTTCTTC.

This clonotype was counted ten times or more. The chain combines TRBV7-2 with TRBJ2-2, with 9 bases aligning to TRBD1. Germline V lookup: CDR1 SGHTA, CDR2 FQGNSA. CDR3 length: 15 amino acids. V shed 3 bases and J 3 bases; nucleotides not matched to a gene: 2. The CDR3 protein is CASSLGDRDTGELFF. The CDR3 DNA sequence: TGTGCCAGCAGCTTGGGGGACAGGGACACCGGGGAGCTGTTTTTT.

There are many counts of this clonotype. V gene TRBV6-5 combines with J gene TRBJ1-4; 11 nucleotides align to TRBD1. The V segment lost 2 bases and the J segment 8 bases; nucleotides outside the gene matches: 10. The CDR3 extends over 17 amino acids. Germline assignment: CDR1 MNHEY and CDR2 SVGAGI. This CDR3 reads CASSYGGTGGIWEKLFF. CDR3 nucleotides: TGTGCCAGCAGTTACGGTGGGACAGGGGGAATTTGGGAAAAACTGTTTTTT.

The CDR3 DNA reads TGTGCCATCAGTGATGCAAGCGGGGCCACAGATACGCAGTATTTT. Encoded protein: CAISDASGATDTQYF. The V gene is TRBV10-3, the J gene TRBJ2-3; TRBD2 agrees at 7 bases. CDR3 length: 15 amino acids. Germline V gene data show CDR1 as ENHRY and CDR2 as SYGVKD. V lost 3 bases, J lost 2 bases, and 5 bases stayed unmatched.

This clonotype was seen repeatedly, ten times or more. The rearrangement links TRBV5-1 to TRBJ1-2; the D gene is possibly TRBD1 (6 bases). There are 15 residues in the CDR3. Trimming removed 0 bases at V and 3 bases at J, with 12 bases between. The germline V gene encodes CDR1 SGHRS and CDR2 YFSETQ. The CDR3 region has the DNA TGCGCCAGCAGCTTGGCGGCAGGGGAACACTATGGCTACACCTTC. Translated: CASSLAAGEHYGYTF.

The table lists this clonotype with many counts. This chain connects TRBV20-1 to TRBJ2-3; D remains unclear. The V gene's germline CDR1 is DFQATT and CDR2 SNEGSKA (reference sequence). This CDR3 spans 11 amino acids. V was clipped by 3 bases and J by 2 bases, with 3 bases between them. CDR3 amino acids: CSARPTDTQYF. The CDR3, as DNA: TGCAGTGCTAGGCCCACAGATACGCAGTATTTT.

The chain joins TRBV19 to TRBJ1-5; D uncertain. The germline V gene has CDR1 LNHDA and CDR2 SQIVND (reference sequence). V gave up 1 base and J gave up 3 bases, with 7 bases separating them. This CDR3 spans 14 amino acids. CDR3 residues: CASSIVALNQPQHF. For the CDR3, the DNA is TGTGCCAGTAGTATAGTAGCCCTCAATCAGCCCCAGCATTTT.